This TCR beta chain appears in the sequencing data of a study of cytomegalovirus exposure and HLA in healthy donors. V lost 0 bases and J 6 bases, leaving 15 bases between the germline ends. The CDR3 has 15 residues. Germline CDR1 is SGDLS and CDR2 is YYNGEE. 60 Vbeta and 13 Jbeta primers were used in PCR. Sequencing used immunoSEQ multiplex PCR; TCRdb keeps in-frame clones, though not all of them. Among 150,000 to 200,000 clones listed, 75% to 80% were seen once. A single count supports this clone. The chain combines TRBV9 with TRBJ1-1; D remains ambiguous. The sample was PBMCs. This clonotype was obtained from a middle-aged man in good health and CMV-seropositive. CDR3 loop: CASSVVSGFGAEAFF. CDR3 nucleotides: TGTGCCAGCAGCGTAGTTTCGGGGTTCGGCGCTGAAGCTTTCTTT.